The 4 T cell receptor beta chains given below trace back to one sample, sequenced in a study of OX40 agonist ivuxolimab in advanced cancers. The repertoire was sequenced with immunoSEQ multiplex PCR; TCRdb's copy has only in-frame clones and lacks some. This sample has about 76,000 clones; 85% occur once, and the top ten carry 3.1%. The sample was CD4+ or CD8+ T cells sorted from blood, taken in a trial of the OX40 agonist ivuxolimab. These receptors were collected from an adult with an advanced solid tumor such as melanoma, head and neck, liver or kidney cancer.

The rearrangement links TRBV14 to TRBJ2-2; D is tentatively TRBD1 or TRBD2 (5 bases each). Trimming shortened V by 4 bases and J by 4 bases, and 7 bases separated the two germline ends. Germline values: CDR1 SGHDN, CDR2 FVKESK. The CDR3 consists of 13 residues. CDR3 nucleotides: TGTGCCAGCAGCCTGGGACGCACCGGGGAGCTGTTTTTT. It yields the protein CASSLGRTGELFF. Drawing the rest from reference TRBV14 and TRBJ2-2, the complete variable domain is EAGVTQFPSHSVIEKGQTVTLRCDPISGHDNLYWYRRVMGKEIKFLLHFVKESKQDESGMPNNRFLAERTGGTYSTLKVQPAELEDSGVYFCASSLGRTGELFFGEGSRLTVL.

The chain links TRBV2 to TRBJ2-1; tentatively, D is TRBD2 (6 bases). Germline V lookup: CDR1 SNHLY, CDR2 FYNNEI. Trimming shortened V by 1 base and J by 9 bases, and 10 bases separated the two germline ends. There are 13 residues in the CDR3. CDR3 nucleotides: TGTGCCAGCAGTGAAGGCCCAGCGGGTGAGCAGTTCTTC. Translated: CASSEGPAGEQFF.

The V and J genes are TRBV11-3 and TRBJ2-2; 9 bases align to TRBD1. V dropped 5 bases and J dropped 8; count of bases not matched to a gene: 6. This CDR3 is built from 14 residues. Germline V gene lookup returns CDR1 SGHNT and CDR2 YENEEA. This CDR3 reads CASSRRDRDGELFF. CDR3 nucleotides: TGTGCCAGCAGCCGCCGGGACAGGGATGGGGAGCTGTTTTTT. Supplemented by reference TRBV11-3 and TRBJ2-2, the full variable domain reads EAGVVQSPRYKIIEKKQPVAFWCNPISGHNTLYWYLQNLGQGPELLIRYENEEAVDDSQLPKDRFSAERLKGVDSTLKIQPAELGDSAVYLCASSRRDRDGELFFGEGSRLTVL.

The rearrangement links TRBV15 to TRBJ2-3; D perhaps matches TRBD1 (5 bases). V dropped 0 bases and J dropped 1 base, with 14 bases sitting between them. Germline assignment: CDR1 LNHNV and CDR2 YYDKDF (reference sequence). The CDR3 has 17 residues. CDR3 protein: CATSRDEVGRGTDTQYF. CDR3 DNA sequence: TGTGCCACCAGCAGAGATGAAGTAGGCAGGGGCACAGATACGCAGTATTTT.